This T cell receptor (beta chain) comes out of a study of blood T cells in healthy people across ages. Primers used in a second PCR of roughly 6 to 12 cycles were a sample-barcoded 5' primer and a J-beta primer mix. In TCRdb, the 5' RACE reads were re-called with MiXCR into one record per CDR3 protein. The table lists under 1 million distinct CDR3 sequences, under 45% of them singletons. The authors drew about 10 milliliters of peripheral blood from each donor. The amount of total RNA extracted per sample was at least 5.5 micrograms. Sequenced material: blood. The clonotype comes from a man aged 55 to 70 in good health.

The CDR3 nucleotides are TGTGCCAGCAGCATAACAGGGTACGGCACTGAAGCTTTCTTT. Translated, it gives CASSITGYGTEAFF. This rearrangement joins TRBV11-3 to TRBJ1-1; a possible D gene is TRBD1 (6 bases). Germline assignment: CDR1 SGHNT and CDR2 YENEEA. The V end was cut by 5 bases, the J end by 4 bases, with 14 bases between. This CDR3 contains 14 residues.